Below are 30 T cell receptor beta chains sequenced from a single sample in a study of control samples from healthy donors and cancer patients. Data came from immunoSEQ multiplex PCR; TCRdb stores just in-frame clones and leaves some out. The data show under 95,000 clones, approximately 91% seen once. The sample comprised blood. The receptors shown here come from a woman aged 25 to 39 in good health.

The chain has TRBV5-6 and TRBJ2-7, with 9 bases that match TRBD1. This CDR3 has 16 residues. Germline loops: CDR1 SGHDT, CDR2 YYEEEE. V was pared by 5 bases and J by 1 base, with 10 bases of the junction left unmatched. Here the CDR3 DNA reads TGTGCCAGCAGTCACTCGAGGGACAGGGCGTCCTACGAGCAGTACTTC. Translated: CASSHSRDRASYEQYF.

The chain is built from TRBV6-5 and TRBJ1-5; TRBD1 is a possible D gene (6 bases). The CDR3 is 15 residues long. Trimming shortened V by 6 bases and J by 0 bases, and 12 bases separated the two germline ends. CDR1 MNHEY and CDR2 SVGAGI come from the germline V gene. In nucleotides, the CDR3 is TGTGCCAGCAGGGAGACAGGTTCTAGCAATCAGCCCCAGCATTTT. As protein: CASRETGSSNQPQHF.

The gene calls are TRBV6-2 or TRBV6-3 and TRBJ2-5; the D gene is possibly TRBD2 (6 bases). The CDR3 is 18 amino acids. CDR1 and CDR2 (germline): MNHEY, SVGEGT. The V end lost 2 bases, the J end lost 5 bases, and 24 bases lay between the germline ends. The CDR3 DNA sequence: TGTGCCAGCAGTTACCCCTCTAGACTAGTCACGAATGTCGAGACCCAGTACTTC. Amino acids: CASSYPSRLVTNVETQYF.

The chain is built from TRBV4-2 and TRBJ2-2; TRBD1 aligns across 9 bases. V gave up 1 base and J gave up 1 base; unmatched junction bases: 25. This CDR3 is built from 24 residues. Per germline, CDR1 LGHNA and CDR2 YNFKEQ. The CDR3 region has the DNA TGTGCCAGCAGCCAAGCAACACTCACTAGGACAGGGGAAGGCCGAACTGTGAACACCGGGGAGCTGTTTTTT. Amino acid sequence: CASSQATLTRTGEGRTVNTGELFF.

The chain couples TRBV6-5 to TRBJ1-1, with a weak D call TRBD1 (5 bases). Trimming shortened V by 7 bases and J by 5 bases, and 17 bases separated the two germline ends. The germline gives CDR1 MNHEY, CDR2 SVGAGI. CDR3 length: 14 residues. The CDR3 DNA reads TGTGCCAGCACCCTCGGGCAGGGTCAAACTGAAGCTTTCTTT. Amino acid sequence: CASTLGQGQTEAFF.

V is TRBV18 and J is TRBJ2-7; a possible D gene is TRBD1 (6 bases). This CDR3 has 13 amino acids. Trimming took 6 bases from V and 1 from J, leaving 10 bases between them. Germline loops: CDR1 KGHSH, CDR2 LQKENI. This CDR3 reads CASSPDRSYEQYF. CDR3 bases: TGTGCCAGCTCTCCGGACAGATCCTACGAGCAGTACTTC.

CDR3 bases: TGTGCCTGGAGTGGGACAGGGCAGAGGGCTTTCTTT. Translated: CAWSGTGQRAFF. The chain joins TRBV30 to TRBJ1-1; 8 bases fit TRBD1. V shed 1 base and J 11 bases; nucleotides not matched to a gene: 6. The CDR3 covers 12 residues. CDR1 is GTSNPN, CDR2 SVGIG, per germline (reference sequence).

This rearrangement joins TRBV18 to TRBJ1-1; D is unresolved. Between the trimmed V and J ends, which lost 3 bases and 1 base, there was a span of 12 bases. CDR1 and CDR2 from the germline V gene are KGHSH and LQKENI. The length of the CDR3 is 15 residues. The CDR3 DNA reads as TGTGCCAGCTCACCGACCTACGGAGCGAACACTGAAGCTTTCTTT. It encodes CASSPTYGANTEAFF.

The chain recombines TRBV27 with TRBJ2-4; TRBD2 might be the D (6 bases). The CDR3 consists of 16 residues. CDR1 is MNHEY, CDR2 SMNVEV, per germline (reference sequence). With 5 bases removed from V and 0 bases from J, the gap between germline ends came to 14 bases. The CDR3 nucleotides are TGTGCCAGCAGTACCGGACTATCTTTAGCCAAAAACATTCAGTACTTC. It yields the protein CASSTGLSLAKNIQYF.

On this clone: One end of the junction varies from germline; a read error may be responsible. This chain connects TRBV2 to TRBJ2-7, with 8 bases matching TRBD1. The germline V gene encodes CDR1 SNHLY and CDR2 FYNNEI. The CDR3 consists of 17 residues. This chain's CDR3 is CASSAPRTGSVSSEQYF. The DNA for the CDR3 is TGTGCCAGCAGTGCCCCCCGGACAGGGTCTGTTTCCTCCGAGCAGTACTTC.

J is TRBJ1-5 and V is TRBV27, with 12 bases aligning to TRBD1. CDR1 MNHEY and CDR2 SMNVEV come from the germline V gene (reference sequence). The CDR3 totals 20 residues. V shed 6 bases and J 0 bases; nucleotides not matched to a gene: 15. The chain's CDR3 is CASRPGTGGGGVYSNQPQHF. For the CDR3, the DNA is TGTGCCAGCAGACCCGGGACAGGGGGCGGTGGAGTCTATAGCAATCAGCCCCAGCATTTT.

This clone was picked up one time. CDR3 sequence reads: CATRRQGSDNQPQHF. CDR3 bases: TGTGCCACCAGGAGGCAGGGGAGTGACAATCAGCCCCAGCATTTT. The chain couples TRBV15 to TRBJ1-5; D possibly corresponds to TRBD1 (6 bases). Trimming shortened V by 6 bases and J by 3 bases, and 15 bases separated the two germline ends. Germline lookup yields CDR1 LNHNV and CDR2 YYDKDF (reference sequence). This CDR3 region has 15 residues. Full variable domain (missing parts from reference TRBV15 and TRBJ1-5): DAMVIQNPRYQVTQFGKPVTLSCSQTLNHNVMYWYQQKSSQAPKLLFHYYDKDFNNEADTPDNFQSRRPNTSFCFLDIRSPGLGDTAMYLCATRRQGSDNQPQHFGDGTRLSIL.

V and J are TRBV4-1 and TRBJ2-4; D is ambiguous. The germline V and J ends were trimmed by 1 base and 0 bases, with 4 bases remaining between them. Looked up from germline, CDR1 is MGHRA and CDR2 is YSYEKL. The CDR3 runs to 14 residues. The CDR3 bases are TGCGCCAGCAGCCAAGGATTAGCCAAAAACATTCAGTACTTC. Amino acid sequence: CASSQGLAKNIQYF.

For the CDR3, the DNA is TGTGCCAGCAGCCCGTCCGCAACTAATGAAAAACTGTTTTTT. Its translation: CASSPSATNEKLFF. The chain combines TRBV7-7 with TRBJ1-4; D is uncertain. Germline loops: CDR1 SSHAT, CDR2 FNYEAQ (reference sequence). V was pared by 5 bases and J by 0 bases, with 7 bases between. The CDR3 has 14 amino acids.

The V and J genes are TRBV6-5 and TRBJ1-6; a possible D gene is TRBD1 (5 bases). From germline, CDR1 is MNHEY and CDR2 SVGAGI. This CDR3 has 15 amino acids. V was clipped by 10 bases and J by 4 bases, with 17 bases between them. Written as DNA, the CDR3 is TGTGCCACCCATGTGGGGGAGCGATATAATTCACCCCTCCACTTT. Translation gives CATHVGERYNSPLHF.

This chain joins TRBV6-5 and TRBJ1-1, with D uncertain. This CDR3 has 14 residues. Germline loops: CDR1 MNHEY, CDR2 SVGAGI. The V end was cut by 6 bases, the J end by 8 bases, with 19 bases between. CDR3 sequence reads: CASRHPSLLPEAFF. Written as DNA, the CDR3 is TGTGCCAGCAGACACCCCTCCTTGCTCCCAGAAGCTTTCTTT.

This chain joins TRBV16 and TRBJ1-2; D unresolved. Germline lookup yields CDR1 KGHSY and CDR2 FQNENV. V lost 0 bases and J lost 0, with 5 bases in between. The CDR3 runs 14 residues. CDR3 protein: CASSQSSPNYGYTF. CDR3 nucleotides: TGTGCCAGCAGCCAATCATCACCTAACTATGGCTACACCTTC.

The rearrangement links TRBV7-8 to TRBJ2-2, with TRBD2 matching 12 bases. V dropped 2 bases and J dropped 5; count of bases not matched to a gene: 3. The CDR3 is made up of 16 amino acids. Germline assignment: CDR1 SGHVS and CDR2 FQNEAQ. The CDR3: CASSLRLAGATGELFF. The CDR3 nucleotides read TGTGCCAGCAGCTTAAGACTAGCGGGAGCAACCGGGGAGCTGTTTTTT.

This clone turned up a few times. The rearrangement uses TRBV11-2 and TRBJ1-1, with TRBD1 as a possible D gene (6 bases). Germline lookup yields CDR1 SGHAT and CDR2 FQNNGV. The length of the CDR3 is 15 residues. V lost 11 bases, J lost 1 base, and 20 bases lay in between. In DNA form, the CDR3 reads TGTGCCTCAAACCTGTGGGGGGGCACGAACACTGAAGCTTTCTTT. Translated: CASNLWGGTNTEAFF. Full variable domain (rest looked up from reference TRBV11-2 and TRBJ1-1): EAGVAQSPRYKIIEKRQSVAFWCNPISGHATLYWYQQILGQGPKLLIQFQNNGVVDDSQLPKDRFSAERLKGVDSTLKIQPAKLEDSAVYLCASNLWGGTNTEAFFGQGTRLTVV.

V and J are TRBV6-1 and TRBJ1-6; the D is unclear. CDR1 is MNHNS and CDR2 is SASEGT in the germline V gene. CDR3 length: 13 residues. V lost 2 bases, J lost 10 bases, and 9 bases lay in between. The CDR3 DNA reads as TGTGCCAGCAGTGAACTTATGAGGTCACCCCTCCACTTT. It codes for CASSELMRSPLHF.

This chain uses TRBV3-1 (or the pseudogene TRBV3-2) with TRBJ1-2; possible D gene TRBD1, 5 bases. The germline V gene encodes CDR1 LGHDT and CDR2 YNNKEL (reference sequence). V was clipped by 3 bases and J by 7 bases, with 15 bases between them. The CDR3 has 14 residues. The DNA of the CDR3 is TGTGCCAGCAGCCACCTACAGGTGGGGGTTGGCTACACCTTC. Residues: CASSHLQVGVGYTF.

This chain links TRBV5-1 with TRBJ1-5; D call uncertain. CDR1 and CDR2 (germline): SGHRS, YFSETQ. Deletions cut 0 bases from V and 3 bases from J, with 10 bases between. The CDR3 has 15 residues. The CDR3 is CASSLGVAANQPQHF. DNA for the CDR3: TGCGCCAGCAGCTTGGGGGTGGCAGCCAATCAGCCCCAGCATTTT.

This chain connects TRBV28 to TRBJ2-1; tentative D call: TRBD1 (6 bases). Trimming pared 6 bases from V and 5 bases from J, leaving 20 bases between. Per the germline V gene, CDR1 is MDHEN and CDR2 is SYDVKM. There are 16 residues in the CDR3. The CDR3 here is CASRTIQGNRNNEQFF. In DNA, the CDR3 is TGTGCCAGCAGGACGATCCAGGGGAATAGGAACAATGAGCAGTTCTTC.

This chain joins TRBV4-2 and TRBJ2-2, with 7 bases aligning to TRBD1. Germline V gene sequence: CDR1 LGHNA, CDR2 YNFKEQ. The CDR3 spans 20 residues. V dropped 4 bases and J dropped 0; count of bases not matched to a gene: 17. The CDR3 coding sequence is TGTGCCAGCAGCCCCCTGGGAAGAGGGGGCCAGATCGCGAACACCGGGGAGCTGTTTTTT. Its translation: CASSPLGRGGQIANTGELFF.

As for this clone: Other DNA sequences in the sample encode the same CDR3. The chain combines TRBV3-1 (or the pseudogene TRBV3-2) with TRBJ2-3; D is ambiguous. Trimming left V 1 base short and J 3 bases short, with 2 bases between. This CDR3 contains 12 residues. Germline-derived CDR1 and CDR2 are LGHDT and YNNKEL (reference sequence). Written as DNA, the CDR3 is TGTGCCAGCAGCCAAGTTACAGATACGCAGTATTTT. It codes for CASSQVTDTQYF.

V is TRBV3-1 (or the pseudogene TRBV3-2) and J is TRBJ1-6; D might be TRBD1 (5 bases). CDR1 is LGHDT and CDR2 is YNNKEL in the germline V gene (reference sequence). Trimming took 4 bases from V and 7 from J, leaving 11 bases between them. This CDR3 has 14 residues. Written as DNA, the CDR3 is TGTGCCAGCAGCCGGGACGGAGGGAATTCACCCCTCCACTTT. Translated, it gives CASSRDGGNSPLHF.

The rearrangement uses TRBV3-1 (or the pseudogene TRBV3-2) and TRBJ1-1; TRBD1 matches at 7 bases. V shed 4 bases and J 8 bases; nucleotides not matched to a gene: 7. This CDR3 is 13 amino acids long. From germline, CDR1 is LGHDT and CDR2 YNNKEL (reference sequence). CDR3 sequence (DNA): TGTGCCAGCAGCCGAGAGGGGGCACCAGAAGCTTTCTTT. Translating it yields CASSREGAPEAFF.

This chain links TRBV25-1 with TRBJ1-1; possibly TRBD1 for D (6 bases). Looked up from germline, CDR1 is MGHDK and CDR2 is SYGVNS. V lost 7 bases and J lost 0, with 12 bases in between. The CDR3 runs 14 residues. The CDR3 here is CASNRVGMNTEAFF. The CDR3 DNA reads TGTGCCAGCAACAGGGTTGGGATGAACACTGAAGCTTTCTTT.

This clone showed up just once. The chain links TRBV5-1 to TRBJ2-7; 7 nucleotides match TRBD2. CDR1 is SGHRS, CDR2 YFSETQ, per germline. Trimming cost V 0 bases and J 9 bases; bases outside gene matches: 9. The CDR3 length is 14 residues. The chain's CDR3 is CASSLEGLGEGQYF. The CDR3 DNA sequence: TGCGCCAGCAGCTTGGAGGGTTTGGGGGAGGGGCAGTACTTC.

The chain is built from TRBV7-9 and TRBJ2-4; 10 positions agree with TRBD1. Losses at the gene ends were 6 bases for V and 7 bases for J; bases not matched to a gene: 6. The germline V gene has CDR1 SEHNR and CDR2 FQNEAQ (reference sequence). The CDR3 is made up of 14 amino acids. The CDR3 here is CASSTGTGVNIQYF. The DNA of the CDR3 is TGTGCCAGCAGTACTGGGACAGGGGTGAACATTCAGTACTTC.